The 15 T cell receptor beta chains in this list originate from one sample, sequenced in a study of T-cell reconstitution after alpha-beta-depleted transplantation in children. Preparing the TCRbeta library involved the use of unique molecular identifiers. TCRdb processed the PCR reads anew with MiXCR; each CDR3 protein has one entry. The sample carries around 600,000 distinct CDR3 sequences, approximately 10% recorded once. This specimen was PBMCs from the stem cell graft donor, taken from the stem cell graft. The receptors originated from a human donor who donated a stem cell graft to a child with acute myeloid leukemia.

This clonotype was observed many times. The chain is built from TRBV5-1 and TRBJ2-7, with TRBD2 identical over 9 bases. The CDR3 sequence is 15 residues long. Germline V lookup: CDR1 SGHRS, CDR2 YFSETQ. The V and J ends lost 0 bases and 6 bases, in that order; junction bases with no gene match: 7. The CDR3 DNA follows: TGCGCCAGCAGCTTGGTACTAGCGGGCATAAGCGAGCAGTACTTC. Its translation is CASSLVLAGISEQYF.

This clonotype was observed at least ten times. This chain links TRBV29-1 with TRBJ2-7, with TRBD1 identical over 7 bases. With 8 bases clipped from V and 5 bases from J, the junction kept 15 bases outside the gene matches. CDR1 and CDR2 from the germline V gene are SQVTM and ANQGSEA. The CDR3 is made up of 14 amino acids. CDR3 sequence reads: CSTRQGPPRDEQYF. The CDR3 coding sequence is TGCAGCACAAGACAGGGCCCACCTAGGGACGAGCAGTACTTC.

This clonotype has just a few counts. V gene TRBV15 combines with J gene TRBJ2-1; 11 nucleotides agree with TRBD1. CDR3 length: 16 residues. CDR1 is LNHNV and CDR2 is YYDKDF in the germline V gene (reference sequence). V was pared by 2 bases and J by 8 bases, with 8 bases of the junction left unmatched. The CDR3 loop is CATSRRDRGSGDEQFF. CDR3 coding DNA: TGTGCCACCAGCAGACGGGACAGGGGGAGTGGGGATGAGCAGTTCTTC.

This clonotype was seen a handful of times. This rearrangement joins TRBV29-1 to TRBJ2-7; tentative D call: TRBD2 (5 bases). The germline V and J ends were trimmed by 8 bases and 1 base, with 15 bases remaining between them. The CDR3 has 13 amino acids. Germline V gives CDR1 SQVTM, CDR2 ANQGSEA. CDR3 sequence: CSKPAAYSYEQYF. The CDR3 DNA follows: TGCAGCAAACCAGCGGCTTATTCCTACGAGCAGTACTTC.

This clonotype was seen a handful of times. The chain has TRBV3-1 and TRBJ2-1; 8 bases match TRBD1. Germline CDR1 and CDR2: LGHDT and YNNKEL (reference sequence). V lost 6 bases to trimming and J lost 12 bases; unmatched junction nucleotides: 10. The CDR3 runs 13 residues. The CDR3 region is CASSPAGGEWQFF. The CDR3 nucleotides are TGTGCCAGCAGTCCAGCAGGGGGCGAGTGGCAGTTCTTC.

This clonotype has at least ten counts. CDR3 protein: CSVEVTGLDTEAFF. For the CDR3, the DNA is TGCAGCGTTGAAGTGACAGGCCTGGACACTGAAGCTTTCTTT. The V call is TRBV29-1, the J call TRBJ1-1, with D perhaps TRBD1 (6 bases). Germline V gives CDR1 SQVTM, CDR2 ANQGSEA. Trimming took off 1 base at V and 3 bases at J, with 12 bases between the two ends. The CDR3 is 14 residues long.

This clonotype was recorded many times. CDR3 DNA sequence: TGTGCCAGCAGTTACCCGGAGATCGGGCGTACCGGGGAGCTGTTTTTT. It is translated as CASSYPEIGRTGELFF. The chain employs TRBV6-5 and TRBJ2-2; no definite D call. The CDR3 spans 16 residues. The ends were cut back, 2 bases at V and 5 bases at J, with 15 bases in the middle. Germline CDR1 reads MNHEY; CDR2 reads SVGAGI.

This clonotype turned up a few times. This chain uses TRBV12-3 or TRBV12-4 with TRBJ2-1, with TRBD2 matching 14 bases. This CDR3 comprises 16 residues. V lost 7 bases, J lost 7 bases, and 9 bases stayed unmatched. The CDR3 reads CASTPWGLAGANEQFF. The CDR3 DNA follows: TGTGCCAGCACTCCTTGGGGACTAGCGGGAGCTAATGAGCAGTTCTTC.

The chain is built from TRBV6-2 or TRBV6-3 and TRBJ2-5, with D possibly TRBD2 on 5 matching bases. The CDR3 has 15 amino acids. Trimming removed 5 bases from V and 4 bases from J, with 17 bases in between. The germline gives CDR1 MNHEY, CDR2 SVGEGT. CDR3 DNA: TGTGCCAGCAGTAACCGGGAAGCGGTCGGAGAGACCCAGTACTTC. The encoded protein is CASSNREAVGETQYF.

This sequence joins TRBV5-1 and TRBJ2-7; 7 positions match TRBD2. The CDR3 covers 15 residues. The trim removed 3 bases at V and 0 bases at J, leaving 6 bases unmatched. Germline-derived CDR1 and CDR2 are SGHRS and YFSETQ. CDR3 sequence (DNA): TGCGCCAGCAGCTCTACTAGCGTACGCTCCTACGAGCAGTACTTC. It encodes CASSSTSVRSYEQYF. Combining the CDR3 with reference TRBV5-1 and TRBJ2-7 gives the whole variable domain KAGVTQTPRYLIKTRGQQVTLSCSPISGHRSVSWYQQTPGQGLQFLFEYFSETQRNKGNFPGRFSGRQFSNSRSEMNVSTLELGDSALYLCASSSTSVRSYEQYFGPGTRLTVT.

This chain joins TRBV5-1 and TRBJ1-4; maybe TRBD1 (6 bases). Between the trimmed V and J ends, which lost 0 bases and 8 bases, there was a span of 11 bases. There are 14 residues in the CDR3. Germline-derived CDR1 and CDR2 are SGHRS and YFSETQ. In DNA, the CDR3 is TGCGCCAGCAGCTTGGGGACAGCCACCGAAAAACTGTTTTTT. The encoded protein is CASSLGTATEKLFF.

This clonotype was detected ten times or more. The genes are TRBV20-1 and TRBJ2-3; 10 positions agree with TRBD1. Germline V gene lookup returns CDR1 DFQATT and CDR2 SNEGSKA (reference sequence). J gave up 5 bases and V 6 bases, and 5 bases lay outside the gene matches. The CDR3 totals 13 residues. CDR3 coding DNA: TGCAGTGCCGGGGACAGGGGAGGAGATACGCAGTATTTT. Protein sequence: CSAGDRGGDTQYF.

The chain recombines TRBV6-2 or TRBV6-3 with TRBJ2-1; D may be TRBD2 (6 bases). The V gene's germline CDR1 is MNHEY and CDR2 SVGEGT. There are 18 residues in the CDR3. Trimming cost V 2 bases and J 0 bases, with 17 bases left between them. CDR3 amino acids: CASSYPIGHGSSYNEQFF. Here the CDR3 DNA reads TGTGCCAGCAGTTACCCGATCGGGCACGGGAGCTCCTACAATGAGCAGTTCTTC.

This clonotype was observed a handful of times. The chain is built from TRBV9 and TRBJ2-3; 8 positions match TRBD2. This CDR3 is 16 amino acids long. Germline-derived CDR1 and CDR2 are SGDLS and YYNGEE. Trimming took 0 bases from V and 4 from J; bases not matched to a gene: 7. The CDR3 spells CASSVGGSGIPDTQYF. CDR3 DNA sequence: TGTGCCAGCAGCGTAGGCGGTAGCGGGATACCAGATACGCAGTATTTT.

In this sample, this clonotype turned up a few times. A much larger clone differs from this one at a single base, so this may be a read error. V is TRBV6-2 or TRBV6-3 and J is TRBJ2-1; TRBD2 aligns across 8 bases. CDR3 length: 13 residues. Germline CDR1 is MNHEY and CDR2 is SVGEGT. The V segment lost 6 bases and the J segment 10 bases; nucleotides outside the gene matches: 8. This chain's CDR3 is CASSRTSSYEQFF. The CDR3 nucleotides are TGTGCCAGCAGCCGGACTAGCTCCTACGAGCAGTTCTTC.